This T cell receptor (beta chain) came from a study of identical twins. The study's findings and limits: Zero-insertion results could be subject to partial confounding by invariant MAIT and iNKT cells. Twin sharing of out-of-frame TCR alpha was underestimated by models in monozygotic pairs.

Concerning this clonotype: What it recognizes is unknown.

Unique molecular identifiers were present on the cDNA, which also gained a universal primer site by template switching. TCRdb called the 5' RACE reads again in MiXCR, with one record for every CDR3 protein. The sample holds some 270,000 distinct CDR3 sequences, around 8.8% seen once. CDR1 and CDR2 from the germline V gene are LGHNA and YNFKEQ. This CDR3 has 14 amino acids. Trimming took off 4 bases at V and 6 bases at J, with 16 bases between the two ends. This sample was shared with a second study, whose subject was yellow fever vaccine responses in identical twins. From that second work: Twins' vaccine T cell response reportedly gave the appearance of partial convergence and partial personalization.

What was sequenced was CD8+ T cells sorted from blood. The sequence was collected from a woman younger than 35 in good health. The chain carries TRBV4-2 and TRBJ2-7; D uncertain. This CDR3 reads CASSPGPACAEQYF. In DNA, the CDR3 is TGTGCCAGCAGCCCCGGACCCGCGTGCGCCGAGCAGTACTTC.